The present entry profiles one T cell receptor beta chain with its context. This clonotype was found many times. The antigen it binds to is not known. Base qualities are missing; no much larger clone stands one base away. This entry belongs to a study of T cells in Graves' hyperthyroidism and ophthalmopathy (dated by TCRdb to about 2019). At the level of the whole study: Peripheral blood was sampled at the time of initial diagnosis, prior to any treatment. To identify distinguishing TCR V-J signatures, a discovery cohort of roughly 100 patients was used, comprising 40 to 45 with Graves' ophthalmopathy and 57 with stable Graves' hyperthyroidism. Once sampling was done, hyperthyroidism patients were given methimazole at a starting dose of 30 mg daily, whereas ophthalmopathy patients were given high-dose intravenous methylprednisolone. An independent validation cohort of around 19 hyperthyroidism patients and 17 patients who later progressed to ophthalmopathy tested prospective prediction of ophthalmopathy. In addition, the study compared T-cell repertoires in thyroid tissue and in blood from five to seven Graves' hyperthyroidism patients. The approximately 95 discovery patients were divided at random into training and test sets in a 7:3 ratio. The paper describes TCR Vbeta CDR3 sequencing of 130 to 150 peripheral blood samples, made up of 43 ophthalmopathy patients, around 78 hyperthyroidism patients and about 17 progressor patients. Study-level results and caveats: A 13 V-J signature model separated ophthalmopathy from stable hyperthyroidism, with about 90% sensitivity and approximately 81% specificity in cross-validation and 80%/75% in testing. In validation, the model predicted progression to ophthalmopathy a median of roughly 6.5 months before onset, with roughly 70% sensitivity and 72.22% specificity. Sample size was not statistically predetermined, and investigators were not blinded to group allocation. Blood samples also contained most of the expanded thyroid clonotypes (frequency above 0.001), which suggests that blood repertoires may reflect thyroid immune responses.

Stable Graves' hyperthyroidism was defined as the absence of progression to ophthalmopathy over 18 months of follow-up. Hyperthyroidism patients were aged 18 to 65 years and newly diagnosed, with disease duration of less than 2 months. Exclusion was applied to patients with uncontrolled infections, other autoimmune diseases, pregnancy or lactation. Diagnoses were based on clinical symptoms, serum thyroxine and TRAb, thyroid ultrasound and orbital computed tomography. Ficoll-Paque density gradient centrifugation was used to isolate PBMCs from 10 ml of fresh peripheral blood. Trizol reagent was used to extract total RNA, and RNA quality was then checked on an Agilent 2100 Bioanalyzer. The TCR beta CDR3 regions were amplified from the RNA transcripts. A first-round RT-PCR of the TCR CDR3 used the HTBI primer set with the Qiagen OneStep RT-PCR kit. The libraries were constructed in a second round of multiplex PCR and then size-selected and purified. Sequencing of the libraries was done on an Illumina HiSeq2000 using paired-end 100 bp reads. Turning to the authors' computational methods: SOAPnuke was used to process the raw data, throwing out any read that contained adapters or uncalled bases, had a mean Phred below 15, or lacked an exact constant-primer or identifier match. High-quality paired reads were merged using COPE v1.2.5, and each unique nucleotide sequence was defined as a clonotype. MiTCR v1.1 was used to align clonotypes to the IMGT TRBV, TRBD and TRBJ reference segments. The analysis was restricted to V-J combinations with a frequency above 0.0001, which together covered approximately 99% of the repertoires. A TCS score was defined as the ratio of F50 (clonal expansion) to E x V (chaos), with BLOSUM62-based TCRdist applied between CDR3 peptides within each V-J. Welch's t-statistics and random forest reduced roughly 540 V-J features to 13, which were used in a naive Bayes classifier (R e1071). TCRdb's own reprocessing of the public reads used fastp at Q25 and MiXCR and kept productive beta chains. Rows are combined by CDR3 protein, so each entry shows the most common genes and DNA. What appears here as the V and J calls and clone size reflects TCRdb's work, not the paper's. This sample lists 190,000 or so distinct CDR3 sequences; about 18% were detected once. The leading ten clones occupy about 45% of the sample.

V is cut back by 7 bases and J by 9 bases, with 16 bases in the junction unmatched. CDR1 DFQATT and CDR2 SNEGSKA were looked up in the germline V gene (reference sequence). Inclusive of the bounding cysteine and phenylalanine, the CDR3 is 14 residues long. CDR3 DNA is the only sequence kept; it has 42 bases, read in frame from the first base. The chain couples TRBV20-1 to TRBJ2-7, and TRBD2 matches 9 of the central bases. The sample consisted of blood. This receptor was identified in a man between 40 and 49 years old with Graves' hyperthyroidism. The CDR3 region reads CSVANLAGLPVQYF. In nucleotide form, the sequence is TGCAGTGTCGCCAACCTAGCGGGGCTGCCGGTGCAGTACTTC.